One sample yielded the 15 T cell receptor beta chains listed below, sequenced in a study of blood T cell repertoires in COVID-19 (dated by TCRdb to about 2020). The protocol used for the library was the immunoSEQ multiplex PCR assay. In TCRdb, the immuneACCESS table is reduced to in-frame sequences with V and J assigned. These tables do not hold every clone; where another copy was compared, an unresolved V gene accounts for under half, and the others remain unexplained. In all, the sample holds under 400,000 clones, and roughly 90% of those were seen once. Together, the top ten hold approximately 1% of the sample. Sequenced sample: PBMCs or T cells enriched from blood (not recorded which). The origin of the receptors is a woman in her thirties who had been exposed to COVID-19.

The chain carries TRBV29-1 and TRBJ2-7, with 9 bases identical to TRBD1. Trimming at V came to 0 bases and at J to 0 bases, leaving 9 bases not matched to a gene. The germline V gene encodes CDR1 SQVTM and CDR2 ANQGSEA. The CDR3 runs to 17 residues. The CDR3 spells CSVEEGSGTGSSYEQYF. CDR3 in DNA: TGCAGCGTTGAAGAGGGCTCGGGGACAGGGAGCTCCTACGAGCAGTACTTC.

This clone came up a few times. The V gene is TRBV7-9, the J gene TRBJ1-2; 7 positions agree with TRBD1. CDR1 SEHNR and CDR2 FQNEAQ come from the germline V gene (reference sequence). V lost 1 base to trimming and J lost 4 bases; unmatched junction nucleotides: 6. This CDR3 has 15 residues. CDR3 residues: CASSLEFGTAYGYTF. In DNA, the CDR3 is TGTGCCAGCAGCTTAGAGTTTGGGACAGCCTATGGCTACACCTTC.

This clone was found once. CDR3 nucleotides: TGTGCCAGCAGCGTAGGGACAGGGGGTCACAATGAGCAGTTCTTC. Its translation: CASSVGTGGHNEQFF. The chain joins TRBV9 to TRBJ2-1, with 10 bases identical to TRBD1. J was trimmed by 5 bases and V by 0 bases; bases with no gene match: 2. The germline gives CDR1 SGDLS, CDR2 YYNGEE. The CDR3 consists of 15 residues.

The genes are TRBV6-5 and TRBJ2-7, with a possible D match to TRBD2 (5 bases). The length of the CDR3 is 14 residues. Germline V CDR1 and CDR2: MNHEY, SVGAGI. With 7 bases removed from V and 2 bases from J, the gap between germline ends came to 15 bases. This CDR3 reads CASMADSQAYEQYF. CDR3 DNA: TGTGCCAGCATGGCGGACTCCCAAGCCTACGAGCAGTACTTC.

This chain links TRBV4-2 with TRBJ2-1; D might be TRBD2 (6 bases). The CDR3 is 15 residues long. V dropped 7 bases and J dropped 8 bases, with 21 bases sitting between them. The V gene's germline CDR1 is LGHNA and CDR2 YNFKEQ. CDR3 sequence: CASKLTSLSGYEQFF. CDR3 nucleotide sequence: TGTGCCAGCAAGCTTACTAGCCTCTCAGGGTATGAGCAGTTCTTC.

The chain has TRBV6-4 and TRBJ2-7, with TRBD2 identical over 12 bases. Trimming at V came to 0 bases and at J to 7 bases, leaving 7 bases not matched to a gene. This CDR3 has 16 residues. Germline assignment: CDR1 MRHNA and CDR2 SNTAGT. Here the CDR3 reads CASSDSKLAGGWEQYF. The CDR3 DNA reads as TGTGCCAGCAGTGACTCGAAACTAGCGGGGGGCTGGGAGCAGTACTTC.

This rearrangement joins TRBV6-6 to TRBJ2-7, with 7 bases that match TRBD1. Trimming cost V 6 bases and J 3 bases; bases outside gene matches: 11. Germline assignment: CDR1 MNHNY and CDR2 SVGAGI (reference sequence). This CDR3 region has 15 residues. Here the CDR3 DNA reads TGTGCCAGCAGAGATGCGTGGGGACAGATCTACGAGCAGTACTTC. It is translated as CASRDAWGQIYEQYF.

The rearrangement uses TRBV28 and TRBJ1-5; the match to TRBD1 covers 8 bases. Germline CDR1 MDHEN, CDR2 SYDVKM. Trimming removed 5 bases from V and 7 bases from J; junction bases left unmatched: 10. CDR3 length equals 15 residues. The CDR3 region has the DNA TGTGCCAGCAGTCCCACAGGGACAGGCAGCCAGCCCCAGCATTTT. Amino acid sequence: CASSPTGTGSQPQHF.

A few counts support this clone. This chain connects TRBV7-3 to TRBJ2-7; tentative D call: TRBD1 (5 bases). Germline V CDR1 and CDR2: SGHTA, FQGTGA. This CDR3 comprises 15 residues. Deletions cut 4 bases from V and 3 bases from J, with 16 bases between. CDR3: CASSSFVGPSYEQYF. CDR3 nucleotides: TGTGCCAGCAGCTCTTTTGTGGGGCCAAGCTACGAGCAGTACTTC.

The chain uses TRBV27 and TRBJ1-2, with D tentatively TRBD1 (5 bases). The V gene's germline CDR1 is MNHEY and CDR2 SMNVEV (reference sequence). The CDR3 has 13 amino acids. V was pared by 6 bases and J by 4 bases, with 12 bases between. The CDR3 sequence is CASSWGLGYGYTF. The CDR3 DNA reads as TGTGCCAGCAGCTGGGGACTTGGCTATGGCTACACCTTC.

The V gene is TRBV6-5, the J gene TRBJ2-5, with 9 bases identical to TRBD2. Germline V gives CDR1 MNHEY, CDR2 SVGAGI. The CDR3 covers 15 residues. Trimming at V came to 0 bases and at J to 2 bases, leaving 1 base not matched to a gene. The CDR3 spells CASSYSAGGQETQYF. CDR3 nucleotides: TGTGCCAGCAGTTACTCGGCGGGAGGGCAAGAGACCCAGTACTTC.

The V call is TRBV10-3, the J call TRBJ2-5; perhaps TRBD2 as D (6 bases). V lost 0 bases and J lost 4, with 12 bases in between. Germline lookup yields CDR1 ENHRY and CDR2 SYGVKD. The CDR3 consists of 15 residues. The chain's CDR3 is CAISESPGVGETQYF. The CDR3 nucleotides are TGTGCCATCAGTGAGTCTCCGGGGGTGGGAGAGACCCAGTACTTC.

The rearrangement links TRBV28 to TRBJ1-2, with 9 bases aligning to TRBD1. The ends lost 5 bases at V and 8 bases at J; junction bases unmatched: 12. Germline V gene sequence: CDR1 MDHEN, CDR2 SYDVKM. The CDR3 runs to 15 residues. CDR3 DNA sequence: TGTGCCAGCAGTCCATCGAATCTCGGACAGGGGGGCTACACCTTC. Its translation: CASSPSNLGQGGYTF.

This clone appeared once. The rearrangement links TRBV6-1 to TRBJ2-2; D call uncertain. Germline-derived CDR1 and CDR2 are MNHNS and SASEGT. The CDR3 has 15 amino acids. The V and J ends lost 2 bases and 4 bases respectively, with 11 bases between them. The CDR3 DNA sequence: TGTGCCAGCAGTGAAATCTCGGTCCGCACCGGGGAGCTGTTTTTT. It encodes CASSEISVRTGELFF.

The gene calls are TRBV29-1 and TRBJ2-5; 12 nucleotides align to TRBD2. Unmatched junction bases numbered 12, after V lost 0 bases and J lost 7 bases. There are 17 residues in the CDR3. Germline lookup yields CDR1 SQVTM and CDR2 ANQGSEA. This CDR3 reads CSVEDWASGRAGGTQYF. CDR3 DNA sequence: TGCAGCGTTGAAGATTGGGCTAGCGGGAGGGCCGGAGGGACCCAGTACTTC.